Listed here are 26 T cell receptor beta chains from one sample, sequenced in a study of graft-versus-host responses after intestinal transplantation. The antigens these receptors bind are not known. The table came from immunoSEQ multiplex PCR; TCRdb's copy has only in-frame clones and leaves some out. The data contain more than 60,000 clones, roughly 87% of them singletons. Sequenced material: unstimulated CD8+ T cells sorted from spleen or lymph node cells, taken before intestinal transplant. The origin of the receptors is a human donor who received an intestinal transplant.

This chain joins TRBV11-2 and TRBJ1-1, with no clear D. CDR1 and CDR2 from the germline V gene are SGHAT and FQNNGV. This CDR3 is 11 amino acids long. V shed 5 bases and J shed 7 bases, with 8 bases lying between them. The chain's CDR3 is CASSITREAFF. The CDR3 DNA is TGTGCCAGCAGCATAACACGTGAAGCTTTCTTT.

J is TRBJ2-7 and V is TRBV19, with 7 bases that match TRBD1. The CDR3 contains 17 residues. Per the germline V gene, CDR1 is LNHDA and CDR2 is SQIVND (reference sequence). V dropped 10 bases and J dropped 4; count of bases not matched to a gene: 22. CDR3 DNA sequence: TGTGCCACCAAGACAGGGTCCCACCGCTCCGAGAAATACGAGCAGTACTTC. Amino acid sequence: CATKTGSHRSEKYEQYF.

The V gene is TRBV4-1, the J gene TRBJ2-3; D might be TRBD2 (7 bases). Germline values: CDR1 MGHRA, CDR2 YSYEKL. The CDR3 extends over 15 amino acids. The V end lost 2 bases, the J end lost 5 bases, and 14 bases lay between the germline ends. The CDR3 nucleotides are TGCGCCAGCAGCCAACTCGGGGGGCGAGAAGATACGCAGTATTTT. Its translation is CASSQLGGREDTQYF.

The chain has TRBV13 and TRBJ1-3; D remains unclear. Germline lookup yields CDR1 PRHDT and CDR2 FYEKMQ (reference sequence). V was cut by 4 bases and J by 0 bases, with 13 bases left in between. CDR3 length equals 16 residues. The DNA of the CDR3 is TGTGCCAGCAGCTCACGACATACGGCCTCTGGAAACACCATATATTTT. As protein: CASSSRHTASGNTIYF.

The chain uses TRBV19 and TRBJ1-1; no clear D gene. The CDR3 totals 14 residues. The V end was cut by 5 bases, the J end by 1 base, with 11 bases between. CDR1 is LNHDA, CDR2 SQIVND, per germline (reference sequence). Written as DNA, the CDR3 is TGTGCCAGTAGTCGGGTGTCCTCGAACACTGAAGCTTTCTTT. Its translation: CASSRVSSNTEAFF.

This chain uses TRBV6-5 with TRBJ1-1; D call uncertain. The CDR3 totals 14 residues. CDR1 is MNHEY, CDR2 SVGAGI, per germline. Trimming pared 7 bases from V and 4 bases from J, leaving 16 bases between. The CDR3 here is CASTPSAGSTEAFF. As DNA, the CDR3 is TGTGCCAGCACCCCCTCGGCGGGCTCCACTGAAGCTTTCTTT.

The chain has TRBV20-1 and TRBJ2-5; D ambiguous. The germline CDR1 and CDR2 sequences are DFQATT and SNEGSKA (reference sequence). Between the trimmed V and J ends, which lost 6 bases and 5 bases, there was a span of 10 bases. This CDR3 spans 11 amino acids. The CDR3 nucleotides are TGCAGTGCCCGGTTTATGGAGACCCAGTACTTC. Its translation: CSARFMETQYF.

This chain connects TRBV6-5 to TRBJ1-1; TRBD1 matches at 8 bases. This CDR3 region has 14 residues. From germline, CDR1 is MNHEY and CDR2 SVGAGI. The J segment lost 4 bases and the V segment lost 7 bases, leaving 8 bases of the junction unmatched. The CDR3 sequence: CASKLQGVFTEAFF. The CDR3 DNA reads as TGTGCCAGCAAGTTACAGGGGGTGTTCACTGAAGCTTTCTTT.

The gene calls are TRBV13 and TRBJ2-5; a possible D gene is TRBD2 (5 bases). V shed 4 bases and J shed 4 bases, with 13 bases lying between them. Germline lookup yields CDR1 PRHDT and CDR2 FYEKMQ (reference sequence). This CDR3 region has 14 residues. CDR3 amino acids: CASSSRWTGETQYF. The DNA for the CDR3 is TGTGCCAGCAGCTCACGCTGGACTGGAGAGACCCAGTACTTC. Using reference TRBV13 and TRBJ2-5 for the parts outside the CDR3, the full variable domain is AAGVIQSPRHLIKEKRETATLKCYPIPRHDTVYWYQQGPGQDPQFLISFYEKMQSDKGSIPDRFSAQQFSDYHSELNMSSLELGDSALYFCASSSRWTGETQYFGPGTRLLVL.

Here the CDR3 DNA reads TGCGCCAGCAGCCAAGTGGGGGCCCAAGAGACCCAGTACTTC. Its protein is CASSQVGAQETQYF. This sequence joins TRBV4-1 and TRBJ2-5; D might be TRBD1 (6 bases). V shed 1 base and J shed 1 base, with 7 bases lying between them. CDR1 is MGHRA, CDR2 YSYEKL, per germline. This CDR3 spans 14 amino acids.

The rearrangement joins TRBV6-1 to TRBJ1-5, with a tentative D call TRBD1 (6 bases). Germline V gene data show CDR1 as MNHNS and CDR2 as SASEGT. The germline V and J ends were trimmed by 7 bases and 0 bases, with 13 bases remaining between them. The CDR3 is 15 residues long. CDR3 loop: CASNGQGNSNQPQHF. For the CDR3, the DNA is TGTGCCAGCAACGGCCAGGGGAATAGCAATCAGCCCCAGCATTTT.

The J gene is TRBJ1-1, the V gene TRBV9; perhaps TRBD1 as D (6 bases). V lost 0 bases and J lost 4, with 13 bases in between. Germline assignment: CDR1 SGDLS and CDR2 YYNGEE. This CDR3 contains 15 residues. The DNA for the CDR3 is TGTGCCAGCAGCGTAGATGGGGGGGCGAGCACTGAAGCTTTCTTT. Amino acid sequence: CASSVDGGASTEAFF.

The gene calls are TRBV7-6 and TRBJ2-7; D is undetermined. The CDR3 is 16 amino acids. Germline V CDR1 and CDR2: SGHVS, FNYEAQ. V lost 3 bases and J 2 bases, leaving 17 bases between the germline ends. The CDR3 nucleotides read TGTGCCAGCAGCTTGGCTGGTGAAACCTTTCCCTACGAGCAGTACTTC. This sequence encodes CASSLAGETFPYEQYF.

The J gene is TRBJ1-6, the V gene TRBV5-1; 7 bases line up with TRBD1. The CDR3 has 16 residues. The germline CDR1 and CDR2 sequences are SGHRS and YFSETQ. The V and J ends lost 4 bases and 7 bases, in that order; junction bases with no gene match: 11. CDR3 bases: TGCGCCAGCAGCCCCTCAGGGGGACGGGCAAATTCACCCCTCCACTTT. Translated, it gives CASSPSGGRANSPLHF.

This clone has just one count. The chain is built from TRBV7-9 and TRBJ2-2; TRBD2 agrees at 10 bases. CDR1 is SEHNR and CDR2 is FQNEAQ in the germline V gene (reference sequence). After removal of 5 bases from V and 4 bases from J, the junction contained 10 bases not matched to a gene. The CDR3 loop spans 17 amino acids. CDR3 in DNA: TGTGCCAGCAGCGACCAGCGGGGGGGCCTGGGCACCGGGGAGCTGTTTTTT. It encodes CASSDQRGGLGTGELFF.

This chain links TRBV27 with TRBJ2-3, with TRBD2 matching 7 bases. CDR1 and CDR2 (germline): MNHEY, SMNVEV (reference sequence). The CDR3 consists of 15 residues. Losses at the gene ends were 5 bases for V and 5 bases for J; bases not matched to a gene: 10. CDR3 protein: CASSPFSGEGDTQYF. Written as DNA, the CDR3 is TGTGCCAGCAGTCCCTTTTCGGGGGAGGGAGATACGCAGTATTTT.

The rearrangement links TRBV6-5 to TRBJ2-5; possible D gene TRBD2, 5 bases. The CDR3 has 13 residues. Germline assignment: CDR1 MNHEY and CDR2 SVGAGI. Trimming removed 4 bases at V and 7 bases at J, with 13 bases between. The CDR3 region is CASSCPGAGTQYF. DNA of the CDR3: TGTGCCAGCAGTTGCCCGGGTGCGGGGACCCAGTACTTC.

This chain connects TRBV10-2 to TRBJ2-3, with TRBD2 identical over 8 bases. Germline trimming cut 6 bases from V and 0 bases from J; bases unmatched to any gene: 5. CDR1 and CDR2 from the germline V gene are WSHSY and SAAADI. The CDR3 loop spans 15 amino acids. The CDR3 spells CASSELAASTDTQYF. CDR3 DNA sequence: TGCGCCAGCAGCGAACTAGCGGCTAGCACAGATACGCAGTATTTT.

The J gene is TRBJ1-1, the V gene TRBV19, with no clear D. V lost 5 bases to trimming and J lost 5 bases, with 12 bases between them. Germline V lookup: CDR1 LNHDA, CDR2 SQIVND (reference sequence). This CDR3 spans 13 amino acids. The CDR3 DNA reads as TGTGCCAGTAGTCCGACGGGGAAGACTGAAGCTTTCTTT. It translates to CASSPTGKTEAFF.

The rearrangement joins TRBV29-1 to TRBJ2-7; tentative D call: TRBD2 (6 bases). The CDR3 contains 13 residues. CDR1 SQVTM and CDR2 ANQGSEA come from the germline V gene. The V end lost 5 bases, the J end lost 5 bases, and 16 bases lay between the germline ends. CDR3 loop: CSVLGGAGNEQYF. The CDR3 DNA is TGCAGCGTTCTGGGCGGGGCCGGGAACGAGCAGTACTTC.

The chain links TRBV7-9 to TRBJ1-2; D possibly corresponds to TRBD1 (5 bases). With 0 bases removed from V and 2 bases from J, the gap between germline ends came to 10 bases. The CDR3 runs to 15 residues. Germline lookup yields CDR1 SEHNR and CDR2 FQNEAQ (reference sequence). The CDR3 is CASSLALGGNYGYTF. CDR3 bases: TGTGCCAGCAGCTTAGCGCTGGGGGGAAACTATGGCTACACCTTC.

This chain links TRBV9 with TRBJ2-2, with D tentatively TRBD1 (5 bases). The V end lost 4 bases, the J end lost 6 bases, and 10 bases lay between the germline ends. This CDR3 region has 13 residues. CDR1 SGDLS and CDR2 YYNGEE come from the germline V gene. CDR3 coding DNA: TGTGCCAGCAGCTATCTAGGGGCCGGGGAGCTGTTTTTT. It specifies CASSYLGAGELFF.

The genes are TRBV5-6 and TRBJ1-1; 9 positions match TRBD1. With 2 bases clipped from V and 3 bases from J, the junction kept 11 bases outside the gene matches. The CDR3 is 17 residues long. The V gene's germline CDR1 is SGHDT and CDR2 YYEEEE. DNA for the CDR3: TGTGCCAGCAGCTTATCTCCTCCCGGGACAGGGTACACTGAAGCTTTCTTT. As protein: CASSLSPPGTGYTEAFF.

CDR3 bases: TGTGCCAGCAGCGTAATGGCAGGGGACGATGAGCAGTTCTTC. This translates into CASSVMAGDDEQFF. The V call is TRBV9, the J call TRBJ2-1; D is perhaps TRBD1 (6 bases). CDR3 length: 14 amino acids. V was pared by 1 base and J by 8 bases, with 13 bases between. The germline V gene encodes CDR1 SGDLS and CDR2 YYNGEE. Supplemented by reference TRBV9 and TRBJ2-1, the full variable domain reads DSGVTQTPKHLITATGQRVTLRCSPRSGDLSVYWYQQSLDQGLQFLIQYYNGEERAKGNILERFSAQQFPDLHSELNLSSLELGDSALYFCASSVMAGDDEQFFGPGTRLTVL.

The CDR3 DNA reads as TGTGCCACGTTAACCGGGACAACTACTGAAGCTTTCTTT. It codes for CATLTGTTTEAFF. This sequence joins TRBV19 and TRBJ1-1, with a tentative D call TRBD1 (6 bases). Trimming left V 10 bases short and J 5 bases short, with 17 bases between. CDR1 is LNHDA, CDR2 SQIVND, per germline (reference sequence). This CDR3 region has 13 residues. Full variable domain (rest looked up from reference TRBV19 and TRBJ1-1): DGGITQSPKYLFRKEGQNVTLSCEQNLNHDAMYWYRQDPGQGLRLIYYSQIVNDFQKGDIAEGYSVSREKKESFPLTVTSAQKNPTAFYLCATLTGTTTEAFFGQGTRLTVV.

With respect to this clone: The sample holds other DNA sequences that translate to the same CDR3. The genes are TRBV2 and TRBJ1-1; D is possibly TRBD1 (5 bases). Germline V lookup: CDR1 SNHLY, CDR2 FYNNEI. Deletions cut 5 bases from V and 8 bases from J, with 6 bases between. The CDR3 loop spans 10 amino acids. CDR3 sequence reads: CASSQGEAFF. In DNA form, the CDR3 reads TGTGCCAGCAGTCAGGGAGAAGCTTTCTTT.